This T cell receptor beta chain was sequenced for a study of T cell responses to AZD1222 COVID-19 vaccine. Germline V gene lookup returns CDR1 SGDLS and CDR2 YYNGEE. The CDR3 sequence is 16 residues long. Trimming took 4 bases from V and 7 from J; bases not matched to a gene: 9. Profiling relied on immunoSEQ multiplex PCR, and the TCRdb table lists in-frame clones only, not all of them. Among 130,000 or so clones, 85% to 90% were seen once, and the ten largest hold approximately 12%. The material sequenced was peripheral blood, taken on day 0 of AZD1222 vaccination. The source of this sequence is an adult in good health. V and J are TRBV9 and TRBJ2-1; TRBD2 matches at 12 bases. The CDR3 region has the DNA TGTGCCAGCAGCACCCGCGGCGGACTAGCGGGGAATGAGCAGTTCTTC. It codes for CASSTRGGLAGNEQFF. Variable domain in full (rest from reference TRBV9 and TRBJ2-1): DSGVTQTPKHLITATGQRVTLRCSPRSGDLSVYWYQQSLDQGLQFLIQYYNGEERAKGNILERFSAQQFPDLHSELNLSSLELGDSALYFCASSTRGGLAGNEQFFGPGTRLTVL.